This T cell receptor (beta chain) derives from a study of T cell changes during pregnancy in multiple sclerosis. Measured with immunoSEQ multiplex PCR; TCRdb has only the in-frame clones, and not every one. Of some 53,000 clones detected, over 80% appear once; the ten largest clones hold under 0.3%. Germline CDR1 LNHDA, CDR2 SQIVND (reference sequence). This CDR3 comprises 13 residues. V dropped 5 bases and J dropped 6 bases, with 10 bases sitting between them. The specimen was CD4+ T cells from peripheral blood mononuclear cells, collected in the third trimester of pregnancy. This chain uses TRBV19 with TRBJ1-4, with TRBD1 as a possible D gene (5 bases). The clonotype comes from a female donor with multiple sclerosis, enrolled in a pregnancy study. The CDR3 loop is CASSPGGYEKLFF. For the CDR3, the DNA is TGTGCCAGTAGTCCCGGGGGATATGAAAAACTGTTTTTT. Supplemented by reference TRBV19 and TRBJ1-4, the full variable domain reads DGGITQSPKYLFRKEGQNVTLSCEQNLNHDAMYWYRQDPGQGLRLIYYSQIVNDFQKGDIAEGYSVSREKKESFPLTVTSAQKNPTAFYLCASSPGGYEKLFFGSGTQLSVL.